The 4 T cell receptor beta chains below come from one sample, sequenced in a study of T-cell reconstitution after alpha-beta-depleted transplantation in children (dated by TCRdb to the mid-2010s). The library was prepared using PCR. Sequencing was performed on an Illumina HiSeq 2500. TCR library preparation used molecular barcoding, with unique molecular identifiers applied to normalize quantification of the TCRbeta repertoire. TCRdb reran the public reads through fastp at Q25 and MiXCR, keeping productive beta chains. One record per CDR3 amino acid sequence lists the most common genes and DNA. The sample profile shows approximately 400,000 distinct CDR3 sequences; roughly a tenth of them were found once. Of the sample, approximately 5% falls within the top ten clones. The specimen was PBMCs from the stem cell graft donor, collected from the stem cell graft. The receptors were sampled from a human donor who donated a stem cell graft to a child with acute myeloid leukemia.

In its sample, this clonotype was seen many times. This rearrangement joins TRBV9 to TRBJ2-1; 7 nucleotides line up with TRBD1. Germline lookup yields CDR1 SGDLS and CDR2 YYNGEE. Germline trimming cut 0 bases from V and 6 bases from J; bases unmatched to any gene: 6. The CDR3 runs 15 residues. The CDR3: CASSVEGQRANEQFF. The CDR3, as DNA: TGTGCCAGCAGCGTAGAGGGACAGCGTGCCAATGAGCAGTTCTTC.

There are many counts of this clonotype. One end of the junction is discordant with germline, which a read error may explain. The chain couples TRBV7-7 to TRBJ1-6, with D possibly matching TRBD1 (6 bases). This CDR3 has 15 amino acids. CDR1 and CDR2 from the germline V gene are SSHAT and FNYEAQ (reference sequence). Written as DNA, the CDR3 is TGTGCTAGCAGCCCTGGGGGGCTATATAATTCACCCCTCCACTTT. Amino acids: CASSPGGLYNSPLHF.

This clonotype was counted only a few times. The chain carries TRBV11-2 and TRBJ1-2; tentative D call: TRBD1 (5 bases). Germline V gene sequence: CDR1 SGHAT, CDR2 FQNNGV. V was shortened by 1 base and J by 4 bases, with 16 bases between the two germline ends. The CDR3 contains 16 residues. The CDR3 DNA reads as TGTGCCAGCAGCTTAGGCAGCTGGGACGGAGTCTATGGCTACACCTTC. It yields the protein CASSLGSWDGVYGYTF.

J is TRBJ2-1 and V is TRBV29-1; D is perhaps TRBD2 (6 bases). The V and J ends lost 7 bases and 0 bases respectively, with 13 bases between them. Germline V lookup: CDR1 SQVTM, CDR2 ANQGSEA. The CDR3 is 14 amino acids. The CDR3 loop is CSASGLVSYNEQFF. The CDR3 DNA reads as TGCAGCGCTTCGGGACTCGTCTCCTACAATGAGCAGTTCTTC.